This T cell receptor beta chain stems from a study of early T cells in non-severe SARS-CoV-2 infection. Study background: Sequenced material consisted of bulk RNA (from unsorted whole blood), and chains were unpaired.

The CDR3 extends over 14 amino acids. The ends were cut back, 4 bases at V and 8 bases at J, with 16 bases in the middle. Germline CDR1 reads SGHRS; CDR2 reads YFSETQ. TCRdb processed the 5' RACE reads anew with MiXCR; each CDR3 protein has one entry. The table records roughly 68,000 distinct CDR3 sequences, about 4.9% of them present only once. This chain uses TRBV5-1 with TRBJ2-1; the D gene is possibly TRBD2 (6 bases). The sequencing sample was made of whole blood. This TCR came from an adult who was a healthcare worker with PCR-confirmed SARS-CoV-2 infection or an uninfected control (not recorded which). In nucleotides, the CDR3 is TGCGCCAGCAGCCCAGGAAGGGGAGGCGATGAGCAGTTCTTC. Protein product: CASSPGRGGDEQFF.